This T cell receptor beta chain was captured by sequencing in a study of T cell responses to AZD1222 COVID-19 vaccine listed by TCRdb under 2021. The study in broad terms: AZD1222 recipients with second doses at about 4 weeks or about 12 weeks were pooled, because spike-specific TCR depth and breadth did not differ between schedules. A total of 230 or so trial participants underwent TCR sequencing, of whom about 210 received two doses of AZD1222 and about 25 received two doses of the MenACWY control vaccine. Enrollment into the trials was organized by age into subgroups of 18-55, 56-69 and 70-plus years, and those subgroups contained approximately 160, 26 and 62 TCR-sequenced participants, respectively. Study-wide conclusions, independent of this receptor: Most participants were white British and females outnumbered males, and the authors suggested that clonal diversity may have been underestimated. In the small 56-69-year group, the increase in depth fell short of significance, most likely because of low power. After two AZD1222 doses, both the breadth and the depth of spike-specific TCRs were significantly higher than at day 0 and than in MenACWY recipients. Only five to seven AZD1222 recipients were SARS-CoV-2 seropositive at baseline, limiting conclusions about previously exposed vaccinees. Reportedly, almost half of the unique spike-specific TCRs recognized epitopes lying outside the regions that are mutated in the B.1.351 and B.1.1.7 variants. No day 14 peak-response samples were available, so repertoires were characterized only after the peak T cell response. CD4 TCRs associated with the vaccine covered the entire spike protein, and the dominant responses were in regions 160-218 and 743-854.

The time point label, read with the paper, signifies: baseline before first vaccination. The vaccinee samples were drawn from two UK trials, COV001 and COV002, one of which was a single-blind randomized controlled phase 2/3 trial testing AZD1222 (ChAdOx1 nCoV-19) in healthy adults. For TCRbeta chain sequencing, PBMC samples were collected from trial participants at day 0 and at day 28 after the second dose. Concerning this clone itself: Its antigen has not been determined. Base-call qualities are not available, and no considerably larger clone is one nucleotide away.

The CDR3 regions of human TCRbeta chains were analyzed by immunosequencing. For the original study's pipeline: Repertoire TCRs were checked for matches against a reference library of SARS-CoV-2-specific TCRs that had been generated using the MIRA antigen-specificity platform. Breadth was defined as the fraction of unique TCRs that were SARS-CoV-2-associated. Depth was defined as the fraction of total T cells that were SARS-CoV-2-associated. Using the MIRA data, each spike-specific TCR was assigned both to the spike region to which the TCR was reactive and to a CD4 or CD8 class. Log10-transformed breadth and depth values were compared by one-way ANOVA with Sidak's multiple comparisons tests. Held by TCRdb, this immuneACCESS table contains in-frame sequences only and omits some clones. Under half of the omission traces to an unresolved V gene where checked; the cause of the rest is unknown. The V and J calls and clone size were taken over from that table, and D and trimming were inferred from the DNA. The sample table records 150,000 to 200,000 clones; roughly 91% of these occur just once. 0.99% of the sample comes from the top ten.

There are 17 amino acids in the CDR3, from cysteine to phenylalanine inclusive. The CDR3 DNA has 51 bases and is translated from base 1. The germline V gene yields SNHLY for CDR1 and FYNNEI for CDR2. Trimming at the junction amounts to 10 bases on V and 2 bases on J, and the germline ends lie 25 bases apart. The chain is encoded by TRBV2 joined to TRBJ2-3, and TRBD2 may be the D gene, going by 5 matching bases. The sample was peripheral blood, taken on day 0 of AZD1222 vaccination. The receptor was isolated from an adult in good health. The nucleotides are TGTGCCAACAAGAACCAGGCGGGTTCCCTTTCCACAGATACGCAGTATTTT. Its translation is CANKNQAGSLSTDTQYF.